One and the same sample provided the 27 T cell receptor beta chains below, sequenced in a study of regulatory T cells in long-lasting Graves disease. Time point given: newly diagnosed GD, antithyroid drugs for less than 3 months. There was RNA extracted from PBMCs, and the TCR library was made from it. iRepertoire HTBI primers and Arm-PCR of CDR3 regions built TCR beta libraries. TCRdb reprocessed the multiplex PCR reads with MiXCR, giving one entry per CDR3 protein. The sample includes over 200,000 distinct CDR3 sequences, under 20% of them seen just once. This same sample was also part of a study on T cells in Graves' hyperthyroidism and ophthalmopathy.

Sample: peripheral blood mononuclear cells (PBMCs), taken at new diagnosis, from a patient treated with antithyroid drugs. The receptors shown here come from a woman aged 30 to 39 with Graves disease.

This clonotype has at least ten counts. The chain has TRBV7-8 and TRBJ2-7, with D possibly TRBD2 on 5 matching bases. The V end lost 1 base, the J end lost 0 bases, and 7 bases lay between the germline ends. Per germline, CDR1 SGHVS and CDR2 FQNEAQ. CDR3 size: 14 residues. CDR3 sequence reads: CASSLVRDSYEQYF. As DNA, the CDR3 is TGTGCCAGCAGCTTAGTTCGGGACTCCTACGAGCAGTACTTC. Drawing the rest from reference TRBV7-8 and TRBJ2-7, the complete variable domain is GAGVSQSPRYKVAKRGQDVALRCDPISGHVSLFWYQQALGQGPEFLTYFQNEAQLDKSGLPSDRFFAERPEGSVSTLKIQRTQQEDSAVYLCASSLVRDSYEQYFGPGTRLTVT.

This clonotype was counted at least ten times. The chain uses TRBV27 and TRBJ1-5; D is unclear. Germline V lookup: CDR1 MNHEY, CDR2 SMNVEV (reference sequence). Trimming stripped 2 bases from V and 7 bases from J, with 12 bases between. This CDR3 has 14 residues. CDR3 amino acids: CASSLTGPGQPQHF. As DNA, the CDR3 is TGTGCCAGCAGTTTAACGGGTCCAGGACAGCCCCAGCATTTT.

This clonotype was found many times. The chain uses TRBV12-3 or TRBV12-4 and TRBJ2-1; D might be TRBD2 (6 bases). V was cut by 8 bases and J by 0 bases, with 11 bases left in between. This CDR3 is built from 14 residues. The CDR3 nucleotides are TGTGCCAGCTGTCCGGGGGACTCCTACAATGAGCAGTTCTTC. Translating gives CASCPGDSYNEQFF.

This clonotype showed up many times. CDR3 sequence (DNA): TGTGCCAGCAGCTTGTTCGACCGAAACCCCACTTATGGCTACACCTTC. The encoded protein is CASSLFDRNPTYGYTF. The V gene is TRBV5-4, the J gene TRBJ1-2, with D uncertain. The V gene's germline CDR1 is SGHNT and CDR2 YYREEE (reference sequence). The CDR3 length is 16 residues. V gave up 1 base and J gave up 5 bases, with 18 bases separating them.

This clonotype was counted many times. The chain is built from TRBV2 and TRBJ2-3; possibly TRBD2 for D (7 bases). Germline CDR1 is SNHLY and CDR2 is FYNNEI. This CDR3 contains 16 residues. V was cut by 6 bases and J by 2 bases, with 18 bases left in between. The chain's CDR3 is CASRGIGRGPTDTQYF. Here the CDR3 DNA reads TGTGCCAGCAGGGGTATCGGGCGGGGGCCCACAGATACGCAGTATTTT. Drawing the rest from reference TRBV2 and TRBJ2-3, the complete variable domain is EPEVTQTPSHQVTQMGQEVILRCVPISNHLYFYWYRQILGQKVEFLVSFYNNEISEKSEIFDDQFSVERPDGSNFTLKIRSTKLEDSAMYFCASRGIGRGPTDTQYFGPGTRLTVL.

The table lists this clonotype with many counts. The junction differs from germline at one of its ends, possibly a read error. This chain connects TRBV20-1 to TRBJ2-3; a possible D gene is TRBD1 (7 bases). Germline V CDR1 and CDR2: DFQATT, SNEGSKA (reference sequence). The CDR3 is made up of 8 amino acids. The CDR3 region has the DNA TGCAGTGCGCCGGAGGGGGCCTTT. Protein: CSAPEGAF.

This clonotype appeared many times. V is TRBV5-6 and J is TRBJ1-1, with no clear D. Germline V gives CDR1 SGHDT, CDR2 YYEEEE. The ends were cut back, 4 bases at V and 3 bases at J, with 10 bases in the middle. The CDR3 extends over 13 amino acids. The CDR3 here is CASSPPGDTEAFF. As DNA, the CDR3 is TGTGCCAGCAGCCCTCCCGGGGACACTGAAGCTTTCTTT.

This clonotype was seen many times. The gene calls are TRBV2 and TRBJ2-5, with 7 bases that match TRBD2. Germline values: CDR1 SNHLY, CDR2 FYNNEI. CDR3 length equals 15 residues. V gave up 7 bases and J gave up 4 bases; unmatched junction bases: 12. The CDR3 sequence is CASTRGLGGGETQYF. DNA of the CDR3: TGTGCCAGCACCAGAGGACTAGGAGGTGGAGAGACCCAGTACTTC.

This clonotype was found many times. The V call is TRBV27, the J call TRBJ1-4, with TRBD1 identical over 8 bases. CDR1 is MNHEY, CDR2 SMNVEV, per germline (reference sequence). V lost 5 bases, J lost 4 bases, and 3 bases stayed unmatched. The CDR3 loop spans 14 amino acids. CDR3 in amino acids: CASSVRGHNEKLFF. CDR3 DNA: TGTGCCAGCAGTGTCAGGGGGCATAATGAAAAACTGTTTTTT.

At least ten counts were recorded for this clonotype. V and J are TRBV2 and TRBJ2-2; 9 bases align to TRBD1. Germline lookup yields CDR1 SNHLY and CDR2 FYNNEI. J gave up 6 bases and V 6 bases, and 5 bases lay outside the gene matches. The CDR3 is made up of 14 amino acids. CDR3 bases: TGTGCCAGCAGGGGGGACAGGGTCCCCGGGGAGCTGTTTTTT. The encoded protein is CASRGDRVPGELFF.

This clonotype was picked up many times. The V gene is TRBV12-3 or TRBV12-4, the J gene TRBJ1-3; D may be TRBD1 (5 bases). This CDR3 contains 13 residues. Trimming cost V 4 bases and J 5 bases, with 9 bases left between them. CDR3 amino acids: CASSSGRRNTIYF. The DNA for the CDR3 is TGTGCCAGCAGTTCGGGACGGAGAAACACCATATATTTT.

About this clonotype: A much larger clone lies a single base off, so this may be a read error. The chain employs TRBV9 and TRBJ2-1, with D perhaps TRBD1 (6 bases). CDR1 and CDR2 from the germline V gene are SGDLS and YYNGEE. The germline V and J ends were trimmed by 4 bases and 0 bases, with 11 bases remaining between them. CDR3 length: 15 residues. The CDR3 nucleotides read TGTGCCAGCAGCAAAGGACAGAGCTCCTACAATGAGCAGTTCTTC. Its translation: CASSKGQSSYNEQFF.

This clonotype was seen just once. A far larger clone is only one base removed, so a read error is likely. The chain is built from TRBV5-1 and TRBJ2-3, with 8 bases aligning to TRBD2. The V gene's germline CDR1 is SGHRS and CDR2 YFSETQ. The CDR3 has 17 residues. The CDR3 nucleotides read TGTGCCAGCAGCTTGTCCACCCGGGGGGGGACCACAGATACGCAGTATTTT. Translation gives CASSLSTRGGTTDTQYF.

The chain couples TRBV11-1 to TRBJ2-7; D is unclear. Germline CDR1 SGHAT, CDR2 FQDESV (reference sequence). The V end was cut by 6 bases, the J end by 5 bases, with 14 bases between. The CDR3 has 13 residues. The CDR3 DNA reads TGTGCCAGCAGTCGGCCCTCTGTCCACGAGCAGTACTTC. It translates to CASSRPSVHEQYF.

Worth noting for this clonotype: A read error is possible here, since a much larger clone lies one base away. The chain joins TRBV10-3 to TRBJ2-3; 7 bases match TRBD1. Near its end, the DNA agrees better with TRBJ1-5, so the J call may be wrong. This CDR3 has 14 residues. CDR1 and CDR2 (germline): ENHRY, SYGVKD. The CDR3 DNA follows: TGTGCCATCAACTCAGGGGGACCCACAGATACGCAGCATTTT. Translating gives CAINSGGPTDTQHF.

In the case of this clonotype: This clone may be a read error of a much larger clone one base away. CDR3 protein: CACSWLDRASNTEAFF. The CDR3 DNA is TGTGCCTGTTCCTGGCTTGACAGGGCCTCGAACACTGAAGCTTTCTTT. The chain links TRBV19 to TRBJ1-1, with 7 bases matching TRBD1. V trimming: 11 bases; J trimming: 1 base; junction bases outside the gene matches: 16. The CDR3 has 16 amino acids. CDR1 LNHDA and CDR2 SQIVND come from the germline V gene (reference sequence).

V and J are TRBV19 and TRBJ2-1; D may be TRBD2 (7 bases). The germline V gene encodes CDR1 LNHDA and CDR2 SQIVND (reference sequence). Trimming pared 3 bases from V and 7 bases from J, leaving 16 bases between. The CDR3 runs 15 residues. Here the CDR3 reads CASSIRGGGGNEQFF. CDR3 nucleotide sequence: TGTGCCAGTAGTATTCGAGGGGGGGGGGGGAATGAGCAGTTCTTC. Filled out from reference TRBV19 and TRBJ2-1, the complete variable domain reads DGGITQSPKYLFRKEGQNVTLSCEQNLNHDAMYWYRQDPGQGLRLIYYSQIVNDFQKGDIAEGYSVSREKKESFPLTVTSAQKNPTAFYLCASSIRGGGGNEQFFGPGTRLTVL.

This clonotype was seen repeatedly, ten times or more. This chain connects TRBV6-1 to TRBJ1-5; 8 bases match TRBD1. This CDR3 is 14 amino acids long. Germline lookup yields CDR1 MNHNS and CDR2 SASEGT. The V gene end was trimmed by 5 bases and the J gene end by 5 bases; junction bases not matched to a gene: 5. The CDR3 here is CASSKDRVDQPQHF. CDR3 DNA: TGTGCCAGCAGTAAGGACAGGGTAGATCAGCCCCAGCATTTT.

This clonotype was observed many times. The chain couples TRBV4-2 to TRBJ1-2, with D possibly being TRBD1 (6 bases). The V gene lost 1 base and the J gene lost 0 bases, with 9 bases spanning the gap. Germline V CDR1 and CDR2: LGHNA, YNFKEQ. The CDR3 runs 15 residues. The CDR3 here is CASSQGQGPNYGYTF. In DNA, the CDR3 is TGTGCCAGCAGCCAAGGGCAGGGGCCTAACTATGGCTACACCTTC.

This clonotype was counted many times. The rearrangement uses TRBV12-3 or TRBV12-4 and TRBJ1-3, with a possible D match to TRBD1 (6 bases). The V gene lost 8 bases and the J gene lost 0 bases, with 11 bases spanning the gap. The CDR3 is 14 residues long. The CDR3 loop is CASADRSSGNTIYF. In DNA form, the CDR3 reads TGTGCCAGCGCCGACAGGAGCTCTGGAAACACCATATATTTT.

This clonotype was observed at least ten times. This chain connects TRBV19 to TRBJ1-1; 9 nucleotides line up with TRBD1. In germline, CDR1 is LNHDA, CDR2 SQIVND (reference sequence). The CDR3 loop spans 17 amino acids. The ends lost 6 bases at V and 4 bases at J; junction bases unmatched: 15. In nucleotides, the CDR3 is TGTGCCAGTAGCCCTAGGGACAGGGTGTCTTTGGGCACTGAAGCTTTCTTT. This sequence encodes CASSPRDRVSLGTEAFF. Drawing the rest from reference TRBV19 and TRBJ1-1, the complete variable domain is DGGITQSPKYLFRKEGQNVTLSCEQNLNHDAMYWYRQDPGQGLRLIYYSQIVNDFQKGDIAEGYSVSREKKESFPLTVTSAQKNPTAFYLCASSPRDRVSLGTEAFFGQGTRLTVV.

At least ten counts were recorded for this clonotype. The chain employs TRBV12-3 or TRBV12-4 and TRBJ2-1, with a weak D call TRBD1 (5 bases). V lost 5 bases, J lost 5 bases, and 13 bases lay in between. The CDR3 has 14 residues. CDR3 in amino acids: CASSPTDRNNEQFF. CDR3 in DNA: TGTGCCAGCAGTCCTACCGACAGAAACAATGAGCAGTTCTTC.

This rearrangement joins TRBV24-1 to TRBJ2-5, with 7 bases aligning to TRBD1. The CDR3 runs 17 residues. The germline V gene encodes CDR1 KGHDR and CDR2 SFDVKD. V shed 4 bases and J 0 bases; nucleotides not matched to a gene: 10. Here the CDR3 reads CATSEQKYDRDQETQYF. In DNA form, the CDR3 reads TGTGCCACCAGTGAGCAAAAATACGACAGGGACCAAGAGACCCAGTACTTC.

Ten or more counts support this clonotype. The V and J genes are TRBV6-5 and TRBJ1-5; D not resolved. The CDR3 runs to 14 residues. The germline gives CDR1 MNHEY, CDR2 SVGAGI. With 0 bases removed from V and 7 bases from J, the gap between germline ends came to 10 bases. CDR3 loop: CASSYSFGGQPQHF. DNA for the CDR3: TGTGCCAGCAGTTACTCCTTCGGTGGGCAGCCCCAGCATTTT.

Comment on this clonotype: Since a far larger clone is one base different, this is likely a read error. The CDR3 sequence is CASSPRLGEDNSPLHF. CDR3 in DNA: TGTGCCAGCAGCCCCCGGCTGGGGGAAGATAATTCACCCCTCCACTTT. The gene calls are TRBV5-5 and TRBJ1-6, with a weak D call TRBD1 (5 bases). CDR3 size: 16 residues. Per the germline V gene, CDR1 is SGHKS and CDR2 is YYEKEE (reference sequence). Trimming took 4 bases from V and 5 from J, leaving 16 bases between them.

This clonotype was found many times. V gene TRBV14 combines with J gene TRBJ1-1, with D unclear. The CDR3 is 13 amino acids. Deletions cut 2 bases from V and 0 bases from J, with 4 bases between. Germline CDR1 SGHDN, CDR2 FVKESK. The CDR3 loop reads CASSQLMNTEAFF. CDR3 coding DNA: TGTGCCAGCAGCCAACTCATGAACACTGAAGCTTTCTTT.

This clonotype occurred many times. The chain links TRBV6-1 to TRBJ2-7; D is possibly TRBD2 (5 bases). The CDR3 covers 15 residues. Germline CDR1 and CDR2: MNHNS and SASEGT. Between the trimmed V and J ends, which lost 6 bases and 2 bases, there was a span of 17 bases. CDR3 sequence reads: CASSSTTAATYEQYF. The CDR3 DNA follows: TGTGCCAGCAGCTCCACTACAGCGGCCACCTACGAGCAGTACTTC.